Included here is one T cell receptor beta chain sequence, with context. The target of this receptor is not known. No base-level quality is on record; no much larger clone is a single base apart. The cohort consisted of 670 or so healthy bone marrow donors. At the time of sampling, all cohort members were nominally healthy, though unrecorded immune exposures were likely present. The donor was CMV seropositive and belonged to the group of 250 to 300 seropositive cohort members. A peripheral blood sample was collected from each donor, and TCR beta sequencing was performed on peripheral blood mononuclear cells. The Qiagen DNeasy Blood Extraction Kit was used to extract genomic DNA from the blood cell samples. This entry belongs to a study of cytomegalovirus exposure and HLA in healthy donors (dated by TCRdb to the late 2010s). Notes on the research overall: An earlier analysis of approximately 550 of the donors reported about 290 Gb of sequence data and 117 million unique TCR beta sequences from about 179 million T cells. An early release covering approximately 600 HLA-typed donors comprised approximately 300 gigabases of sequencing data and some 79 million unique TCR sequences. Of the 350 to 450 genotyped donors, around 81% fell in the genetic ancestry cluster associated with self-reported Caucasian donors. The study was designed to test whether signatures of past pathogen exposure could be identified by cataloging public T cell receptors. Using immunosequencing, the study profiled T cell repertoires from some 670 subjects and related those repertoires to cytomegalovirus serostatus. Besides the first cohort of about 730 subjects, a separate validation cohort made up of about 120 different subjects was used. High-throughput TCR immunosequencing, statistical association of individual TCRs with disease status, and machine learning were combined to predict cytomegalovirus infection status. A later analysis re-analyzed previously published TCR beta repertoires from 550 to 700 donors and added high-resolution HLA genotyping to study TCR occurrence patterns. The later analysis used no new phenotypic data to find candidate immune exposures, relying instead on TCR beta sequences and their occurrence across donors. To decide whether each TCR beta V gene segment behaved as functional or pseudogenic, an earlier analysis of some 570 of the donors relied on high-throughput TCR beta sequencing. Donor age, sex, ethnicity and CMV serostatus were compiled alongside the repertoire data. In a later genetic analysis, genome-wide SNP genotypes for about 55% of the roughly 700 donors were used, and that subset was treated as a discovery cohort. All discovery cohort repertoires had been generated using a single sequencing platform. Class I and class II HLA loci were covered by the typing at four-digit resolution. The number of typed donors differed by locus: about 620-640 for A, B, C, DRB1 and DQB1; 522 for DQA1; over 600 for DPA1; and some 450 for DPB1. Roughly 5 DR-DQ haplotypes were handled as single units for association and clustering, since linkage in the cohort was strong. Among some 400 genotyped donors of the cohort, an average of approximately 240,000 unique TCR beta nucleotide sequences was sequenced per donor, of which approximately 19% were non-productive. Findings and caveats that apply to the study as a whole: In a later analysis, 16,951 TCR beta sequences were associated with specific HLA alleles at a false discovery rate of 0.05. Most TCR sequences were seen in very few donors, while some public TCRs were found in many individuals. In a later analysis, HLA-associated TCR beta chains were found to be more clonally expanded and to have lower generation probabilities than equally common non-associated chains. For the cohort, immune exposure information was limited to CMV serostatus. In an earlier analysis of under 600 of the donors, most TCR beta V segments were observed in productive rearrangements about 90% or about 30% of the time, broadly matching IMGT annotations. When HLA alleles, especially DR and DQ, strongly co-occurred, TCR associations were difficult to assign to individual alleles. Because HLA typing was unavailable for some donors at each locus, only the typed subset was used in association tests. The cohort was sequenced for TCR beta chains only, and without alpha or paired-chain data the features that could be detected were limited. Roughly uniform sequencing depth across donors was assumed in presence/absence analyses, although this assumption may not hold. Several of the top co-occurrence clusters appeared to be linked to parvovirus B19, influenza, CMV and Epstein-Barr virus, according to a later analysis. Cytomegalovirus status was reported to be diagnosed by the classifier with high specificity and sensitivity in both the original and validation cohorts. In a later genetic analysis, fewer N-insertions in productive TCRs were reported among donors in an Asian-associated ancestry cluster than the approximately 710-donor mean. The authors suggested that the approach could potentially be generalized to other disease states and immunological phenotypes. According to a later analysis, most CMV-associated TCR beta chains appeared to be HLA-restricted, and the HLA associations seemed to be driven largely by CMV exposure. A cluster of highly shared sequence variants was judged likely to represent a technical artifact of the sequencing pipeline. An association between a missense DCLRE1C variant and V-gene and J-gene trimming of TCR beta chains was found in a later genetic analysis and replicated in an independent cohort. A later analysis found that TCR association rates varied across HLA loci, with DRB1 alleles showing the most associated TCRs and HLA-C alleles the fewest. In vitro tests confirmed that three of the cytomegalovirus-associated TCR beta chains recognize cytomegalovirus antigens. The study gave a list of 150 to 200 TCR beta chains associated with cytomegalovirus. A further reported finding was that TCR beta sequences accurately predicted the HLA-A and HLA-B alleles for most subjects in the first cohort. Because the 87-base-pair reads could not distinguish some IMGT-functional V segments, including TRBV6-2 and TRBV6-3, those segments were excluded. The earlier analysis of approximately 590 of the donors excluded over 15 rarely observed V segments, including chromosome 9 orphons, because counts were too low. Correlated functional status among segregating V segments might be attributable to linkage disequilibrium, but an unknown experimental factor could not be ruled out.

V and J lose 3 bases and 0 bases, and a span of 11 bases separates them. Measured from the cysteine to the phenylalanine, the CDR3 is 15 residues long. Just the 45-base CDR3 DNA is kept, in frame starting at base 1. CDR1 and CDR2 are read off the germline V gene (reference sequence) as LNHNV and YYDKDF. Libraries were constructed by the immunoSEQ multiplex PCR assay. A mixture of 60 forward primers for TCR Vbeta segments and 13 reverse primers for TCR Jbeta segments was used in the multiplex PCR. Amplification of the CDR3 region of rearranged TCR beta genes was performed with a multiplex PCR assay on genomic DNA. The amplified TCR beta libraries were sequenced on the Illumina HiSeq System as 87-base-pair reads. On the authors' methods: A later analysis counted 65 million to 90 million unique TCR beta chains across the 690 or so repertoires, and 10 million to 12 million of these chains were shared by at least two donors. A nearest-neighbor algorithm error-corrected the raw reads and collapsed the reads into unique sequences, merging closely related sequences to remove PCR and sequencing errors. CDR3 sequences were aligned to IMGT reference sequences to assign V, D and J gene segments. For a sequence to be retained, at least a six-nucleotide match to both a V gene segment and a J gene segment was required. A rearrangement counted as productive if the CDR3 had no stop codons and remained in frame with V and J, and every other rearrangement counted as non-productive. CDR3 was defined according to IMGT convention as the region running from the second conserved V-encoded cysteine to the conserved J-encoded phenylalanine. In an earlier analysis of approximately 500 of the donors, sequences lacking an unambiguous match to a single V gene segment were excluded. An earlier analysis of roughly 590 of the donors called V segments functional above 56.7% productive rearrangements and segregating when the between-donor standard deviation exceeded 5%. A statistical classification framework was built to diagnose cytomegalovirus status from the catalog of TCR beta chain sequences. In a later analysis, TCR nucleotide sequences were compared against IMGT/GENE-DB human TR gene sequences so that V and J genes could be assigned. The TCRdist pipeline was used in a later analysis to assign CDR3 sequences and most-parsimonious VDJ recombination scenarios. A later analysis defined each TCR beta chain by its CDR3 amino acid sequence plus V-gene family, and excluded reads lacking a unique V-gene family. A later analysis removed several hundred highly shared, low-generation-probability nucleotide sequences to deal with suspected cross-contamination and a sequencing artifact. In a later analysis, a clonal expansion index for each public chain was calculated from normalized within-repertoire ranks of inferred template counts. A later analysis computed generation probabilities with a VDJ recombination model fitted to out-of-frame rearrangements, and checked the results against IGoR. A later analysis scored TCR-TCR, TCR-HLA and TCR-CMV co-occurrence with hypergeometric tests, applying a repertoire-size bias correction to TCR pairs. In a later analysis, false discovery rates were estimated by permuting HLA or CMV assignments 20 times. In a later analysis, co-occurring TCRs were grouped with DBSCAN, and TCRdist sequence similarity was added when clustering was performed within HLA-allele-positive subsets. Repertoires with fewer than 30,000 or more than 120,000 public chains were left out of co-occurrence clustering, as were about five repertoires with anomalous nucleotide sharing. TCRdb's version of the immuneACCESS table is confined to in-frame rearrangements and falls short of the full clone set. An unresolved V gene accounts for under half of the shortfall where checked; the remainder is of unknown origin. For V, J and clone size, that table is used; D and trimming come from the DNA. This sample lists about 120,000 clones; over 75% were detected once. The ten largest clones capture around 5.8% of the sample.

Recombination linked TRBV15 to TRBJ1-1, and the D gene may be TRBD1, 5 bases matching. The sequencing sample was made of PBMCs. The clonotype originates from a man aged 18 to 30 in good health and CMV-seropositive. The CDR3 region: CATSRGRIMNTEAFF. Read as DNA, the sequence is TGTGCCACCAGCAGGGGGCGGATCATGAACACTGAAGCTTTCTTT. Beyond the CDR3, the reference TRBV15 and TRBJ1-1 genes provide the residues; the full variable domain reads: DAMVIQNPRYQVTQFGKPVTLSCSQTLNHNVMYWYQQKSSQAPKLLFHYYDKDFNNEADTPDNFQSRRPNTSFCFLDIRSPGLGDTAMYLCATSRGRIMNTEAFFGQGTRLTVV.